Shown below are 18 T cell receptor beta chains from a single sample sequenced in a study of shared T cell receptors in the human thymus. Assay: immunoSEQ multiplex PCR; the TCRdb copy retains only in-frame clones and omits some. The data contain more than 550,000 clones, around 87% of them singletons. The same specimen was also included in a second study, on human thymus T cells.

Sequencing input: thymocytes. All receptors come from a boy under three years old with a congenital heart defect.

V and J are TRBV7-9 and TRBJ2-7; maybe TRBD1 (5 bases). Germline V gene sequence: CDR1 SEHNR, CDR2 FQNEAQ (reference sequence). V was pared by 3 bases and J by 3 bases, with 15 bases between. This CDR3 is built from 15 residues. The CDR3 DNA follows: TGTGCCAGCAGCTTGGGCCAGGGTCAGTTCTACGAGCAGTACTTC. This encodes CASSLGQGQFYEQYF.

This sequence joins TRBV9 and TRBJ2-1; no reliable D call. CDR1 is SGDLS and CDR2 is YYNGEE in the germline V gene. The V end lost 0 bases, the J end lost 2 bases, and 12 bases lay between the germline ends. This CDR3 is 16 amino acids long. CDR3 in DNA: TGTGCCAGCAGCGTAGATAGGAGAGAAACCTACAATGAGCAGTTCTTC. Translation gives CASSVDRRETYNEQFF.

The V call is TRBV2, the J call TRBJ2-2, with 7 bases lining up with TRBD1. With V trimmed by 3 bases and J by 4 bases, 5 bases remained unmatched. Germline values: CDR1 SNHLY, CDR2 FYNNEI. The CDR3 spans 15 residues. This CDR3 is CASSDLGTATGELFF. The CDR3 coding sequence is TGTGCCAGCAGTGATCTAGGGACAGCCACCGGGGAGCTGTTTTTT.

This chain connects TRBV7-3 to TRBJ2-2; weak D call: TRBD2 (5 bases). The V gene lost 5 bases and the J gene lost 7 bases, with 26 bases spanning the gap. The CDR3 has 18 residues. CDR1 is SGHTA, CDR2 FQGTGA, per germline. This CDR3 reads CASSPQRYSREWVGELFF. CDR3 sequence (DNA): TGTGCCAGCAGCCCCCAAAGATATTCCCGGGAATGGGTCGGGGAGCTGTTTTTT.

The chain carries TRBV9 and TRBJ1-2; D is unclear. The V and J ends lost 4 bases and 4 bases respectively, with 14 bases between them. CDR3 length equals 14 residues. CDR1 is SGDLS, CDR2 YYNGEE, per germline. The CDR3 sequence: CASSPQVAFYGYTF. CDR3 DNA: TGTGCCAGCAGCCCCCAAGTAGCCTTCTATGGCTACACCTTC.

CDR3 region: CASSVSLNTEAFF. For the CDR3, the DNA is TGCGCCAGCAGTGTGTCCTTGAACACTGAAGCTTTCTTT. This chain connects TRBV10-1 to TRBJ1-1, with D unresolved. The V end was cut by 4 bases, the J end by 0 bases, with 6 bases between. The germline V gene has CDR1 WNHNN and CDR2 SYGVQD (reference sequence). The CDR3 has 13 amino acids.

This chain uses TRBV6-1 with TRBJ1-5; a possible D gene is TRBD1 (6 bases). Trimming removed 4 bases from V and 2 bases from J, with 9 bases in between. This CDR3 has 14 amino acids. The germline gives CDR1 MNHNS, CDR2 SASEGT. The CDR3 here is CASSGWTGNQPQHF. The DNA of the CDR3 is TGTGCCAGCAGTGGTTGGACAGGCAATCAGCCCCAGCATTTT.

This chain links TRBV11-2 with TRBJ2-7, with D unclear. From germline, CDR1 is SGHAT and CDR2 FQNNGV. CDR3 length equals 14 residues. V was clipped by 2 bases and J by 5 bases, with 13 bases between them. CDR3 DNA sequence: TGTGCCAGCAGCTTATTTCCAGGATCCCACGAGCAGTACTTC. Translating gives CASSLFPGSHEQYF.

This clone appeared once. V and J are TRBV19 and TRBJ2-1; D perhaps matches TRBD1 (7 bases). Looked up from germline, CDR1 is LNHDA and CDR2 is SQIVND (reference sequence). The CDR3 has 17 residues. The V end lost 8 bases, the J end lost 2 bases, and 22 bases lay between the germline ends. The CDR3 loop is CASARESRGRPYNEQFF. In nucleotides, the CDR3 is TGTGCCAGTGCCCGGGAGTCGAGGGGGCGACCCTACAATGAGCAGTTCTTC. Based on the CDR3 plus reference TRBV19 and TRBJ2-1, the full variable domain is DGGITQSPKYLFRKEGQNVTLSCEQNLNHDAMYWYRQDPGQGLRLIYYSQIVNDFQKGDIAEGYSVSREKKESFPLTVTSAQKNPTAFYLCASARESRGRPYNEQFFGPGTRLTVL.

V usage is TRBV6-6 and J usage is TRBJ1-1; D remains unclear. Germline V gene lookup returns CDR1 MNHNY and CDR2 SVGAGI (reference sequence). The CDR3 consists of 11 residues. Trimming took off 8 bases at V and 6 bases at J, with 10 bases between the two ends. CDR3 in DNA: TGTGCCAGCCTCCGCGGGGCTGAAGCTTTCTTT. Its translation is CASLRGAEAFF.

This chain links TRBV5-6 with TRBJ1-2, with TRBD1 identical over 10 bases. This CDR3 has 15 residues. In germline, CDR1 is SGHDT, CDR2 YYEEEE. V gave up 4 bases and J gave up 2 bases; unmatched junction bases: 5. CDR3 sequence: CASSSPTGGNYGYTF. CDR3 DNA sequence: TGTGCCAGCAGCAGTCCGACAGGGGGCAACTATGGCTACACCTTC.

This clone was counted between two and nine times. The chain combines TRBV7-9 with TRBJ1-6, with D possibly matching TRBD1 (6 bases). Between the trimmed V and J ends, which lost 1 base and 14 bases, there was a span of 9 bases. Per the germline V gene, CDR1 is SEHNR and CDR2 is FQNEAQ (reference sequence). The CDR3 sequence is 12 residues long. CDR3 DNA sequence: TGTGCCAGCAGCTTAGTTGGGACATCCCTCCACTTT. Its protein is CASSLVGTSLHF.

V and J are TRBV28 and TRBJ1-1; 10 bases map to TRBD1. CDR1 MDHEN and CDR2 SYDVKM come from the germline V gene. The CDR3 totals 17 residues. J lost 2 bases, V lost 2 bases, and 8 bases had no gene match. In DNA form, the CDR3 reads TGTGCCAGCAGTTTAGGTCGACGGGACAGGGGAAACACTGAAGCTTTCTTT. It encodes CASSLGRRDRGNTEAFF.

This clone was counted a single time. The V and J genes are TRBV4-2 and TRBJ2-1, with D perhaps matching TRBD1 (5 bases). The CDR3 is 17 residues long. V was trimmed by 2 bases and J by 0 bases, leaving 14 bases between them. Per germline, CDR1 LGHNA and CDR2 YNFKEQ. DNA for the CDR3: TGTGCCAGCAGCCAATCTAACAGGAACCTCTCCTACAATGAGCAGTTCTTC. This encodes CASSQSNRNLSYNEQFF.

The J gene is TRBJ2-7, the V gene TRBV5-6; D unclear. This CDR3 contains 11 residues. Trimming took 6 bases from V and 0 from J, leaving 4 bases between them. Germline CDR1 is SGHDT and CDR2 is YYEEEE. The CDR3 region is CASILSYEQYF. DNA for the CDR3: TGTGCCAGCATCCTCTCCTACGAGCAGTACTTC.

The chain couples TRBV4-3 to TRBJ2-1; 12 bases are a match to TRBD2. The V segment lost 2 bases and the J segment 6 bases; nucleotides outside the gene matches: 8. The CDR3 spans 17 residues. Germline lookup yields CDR1 LGHNA and CDR2 YSLEER. The CDR3 here is CASSQRSASGRGNEQFF. The CDR3 DNA sequence: TGCGCCAGCAGCCAACGCTCGGCTAGCGGGAGGGGCAATGAGCAGTTCTTC.

The chain links TRBV27 to TRBJ2-7; TRBD2 matches at 9 bases. The CDR3 is made up of 11 amino acids. From germline, CDR1 is MNHEY and CDR2 SMNVEV (reference sequence). The junction had 4 bases not matched to a gene; V was cut back by 7 bases and J by 9 bases. The chain's CDR3 is CASMQAGGQYF. The CDR3 region has the DNA TGTGCCAGCATGCAAGCGGGAGGGCAGTACTTC.

The chain combines TRBV7-9 with TRBJ2-7; TRBD2 is a possible D gene (6 bases). Germline loops: CDR1 SEHNR, CDR2 FQNEAQ (reference sequence). The CDR3 extends over 18 amino acids. Trimming shortened V by 1 base and J by 2 bases, and 21 bases separated the two germline ends. The CDR3 nucleotides are TGTGCCAGCAGCTTAGGGGAGGTTACCGTTTCTCGAACCTACGAGCAGTACTTC. The encoded protein is CASSLGEVTVSRTYEQYF.